The clone carrying this T cell receptor (beta chain) was recorded a few times. Its antigen remains unknown. Treatment in this sample: treatment-naive control, cytoreductive nephrectomy. The ends lost 0 bases at V and 15 bases at J; junction bases unmatched: 15. Germline assignment: CDR1 SGHDN and CDR2 FVKESK. The CDR3 spans 16 residues. This table comes from immunoSEQ multiplex PCR, and its TCRdb copy is limited to in-frame clones, with some not included. Found here are tens of thousands of clones, about 62% of them singletons; the top ten hold 22%. This sample stems from a study of radiation and T cells in renal cell carcinoma. Overall study findings and caveats: In nephrectomy-only tumors, top 100 clonotypes averaged approximately 40%, versus 54% irradiated.

Here the sequenced sample was tumor tissue, taken from a patient whose treatment was nephrectomy without radiotherapy. The genes are TRBV14 and TRBJ2-1, with 9 bases identical to TRBD2. This TCR was sampled from a man aged 35-49 years with renal cell carcinoma. The CDR3 spells CASSQDGASGTRLVFF. As DNA, the CDR3 is TGTGCCAGCAGCCAAGATGGGGCTAGCGGGACTAGGTTAGTGTTCTTC.